Sequencing of this T cell receptor (beta chain) was carried out in a study of T cells expressing NK-cell markers. Study-wide findings and caveats: Several of the donors also had these clonotypes leading their CD3+CD56-NKG2C+ fraction.

CDR1 and CDR2 (germline): SGHTA, FQGNSA. CDR3 length: 14 amino acids. Of note for this clonotype: Its antigen is not known.

TCRdb re-called the 5' RACE reads; one entry per CDR3 protein, DNA not given. This sample's table has hundreds of thousands of distinct CDR3 sequences. The chain employs TRBV7-2 and TRBJ2-7; TCRdb's D gene call, TRBD1, goes unchecked for lack of DNA. This receptor was taken from a man aged 18-70 years in good health. Sequencing input: blood T cells: a sorted CD56 or NKG2C T cell subset, CD4+ or CD8+ T cells, or bulk PBMC T cells (not recorded which). CDR3 residues: CASSSQTGVGEQYF.